This T cell receptor (beta chain) derives from a study of blood T cell repertoires in COVID-19. For the study at large: The study drew acute and convalescent COVID-19 samples from the United States, Italy and Spain. The cDNA or gDNA used as material had been derived from T cells, B-cell-depleted T cells, or PBMCs.

Profiling relied on immunoSEQ multiplex PCR, and the TCRdb table lists in-frame clones only, not all of them. The data contain 70,000 to 95,000 clones, roughly 90% of them seen just once; the ten biggest clones take up around 2.8%. It was during active infection that Seattle patients were enrolled and then longitudinally followed. CDR3 length equals 13 residues. Deletions cut 6 bases from V and 5 bases from J, with 13 bases between. The genes are TRBV12-3 or TRBV12-4 and TRBJ1-2; D uncertain. What was sequenced was peripheral blood. The clonotype originates from a man aged 45-65 years with COVID-19, enrolled during active disease. The CDR3 loop is CASRGLFLYGYTF. The CDR3 DNA reads TGTGCCAGCAGGGGCCTTTTTCTGTATGGCTACACCTTC.